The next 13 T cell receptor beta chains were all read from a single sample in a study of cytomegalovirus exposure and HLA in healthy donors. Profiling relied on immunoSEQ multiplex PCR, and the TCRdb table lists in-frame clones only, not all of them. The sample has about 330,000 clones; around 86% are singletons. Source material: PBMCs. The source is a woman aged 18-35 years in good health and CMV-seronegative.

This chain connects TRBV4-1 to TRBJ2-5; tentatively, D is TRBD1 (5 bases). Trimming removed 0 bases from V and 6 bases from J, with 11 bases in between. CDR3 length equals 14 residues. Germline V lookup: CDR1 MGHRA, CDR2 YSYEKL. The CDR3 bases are TGCGCCAGCAGCCAAGATGAGGCAGGGAAGACCCAGTACTTC. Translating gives CASSQDEAGKTQYF.

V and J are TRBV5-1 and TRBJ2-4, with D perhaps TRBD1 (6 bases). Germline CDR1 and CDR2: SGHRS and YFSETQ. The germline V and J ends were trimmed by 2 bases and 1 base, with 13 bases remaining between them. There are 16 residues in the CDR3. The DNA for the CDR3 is TGCGCCAGCAGCTTAACAGGGTTGGGGGCCAAAAACATTCAGTACTTC. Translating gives CASSLTGLGAKNIQYF.

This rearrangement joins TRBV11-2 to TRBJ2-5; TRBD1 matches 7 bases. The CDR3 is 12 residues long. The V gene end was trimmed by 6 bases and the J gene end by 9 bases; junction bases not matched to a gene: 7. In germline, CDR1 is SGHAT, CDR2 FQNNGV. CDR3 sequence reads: CASSYDRVAQYF. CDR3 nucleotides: TGTGCCAGCAGTTACGACAGGGTGGCCCAGTACTTC.

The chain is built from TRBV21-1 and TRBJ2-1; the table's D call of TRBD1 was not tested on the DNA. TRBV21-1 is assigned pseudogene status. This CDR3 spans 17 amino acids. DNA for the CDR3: TGTGCCAGCAGCAAAGGGGGGACAGATGCATCCTACAATGAGCAGTTCTTC. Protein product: CASSKGGTDASYNEQFF.

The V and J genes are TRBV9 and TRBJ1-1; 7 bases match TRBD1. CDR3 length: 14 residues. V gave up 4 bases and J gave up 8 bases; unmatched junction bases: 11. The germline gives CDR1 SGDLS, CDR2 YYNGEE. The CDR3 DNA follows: TGTGCCAGCAGCCCGGGGACAGTAGCAGGCGAAGCTTTCTTT. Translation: CASSPGTVAGEAFF.

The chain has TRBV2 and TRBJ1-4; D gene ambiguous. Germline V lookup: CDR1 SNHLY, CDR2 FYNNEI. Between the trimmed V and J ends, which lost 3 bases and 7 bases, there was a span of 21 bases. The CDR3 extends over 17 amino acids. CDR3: CASSDLTFGGPSEKLFF. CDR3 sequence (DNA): TGTGCCAGCAGTGACCTCACATTCGGAGGCCCCTCTGAAAAACTGTTTTTT. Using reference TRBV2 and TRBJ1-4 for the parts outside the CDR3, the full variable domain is EPEVTQTPSHQVTQMGQEVILRCVPISNHLYFYWYRQILGQKVEFLVSFYNNEISEKSEIFDDQFSVERPDGSNFTLKIRSTKLEDSAMYFCASSDLTFGGPSEKLFFGSGTQLSVL.

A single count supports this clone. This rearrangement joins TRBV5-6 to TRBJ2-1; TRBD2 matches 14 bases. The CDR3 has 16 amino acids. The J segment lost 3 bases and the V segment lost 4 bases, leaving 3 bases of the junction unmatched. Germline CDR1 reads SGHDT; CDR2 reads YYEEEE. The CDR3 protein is CASSGGLAGDYNEQFF. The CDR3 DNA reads TGTGCCAGCAGCGGGGGACTAGCGGGAGACTACAATGAGCAGTTCTTC. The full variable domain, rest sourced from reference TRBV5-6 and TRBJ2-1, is DAGVTQSPTHLIKTRGQQVTLRCSPKSGHDTVSWYQQALGQGPQFIFQYYEEEERQRGNFPDRFSGHQFPNYSSELNVNALLLGDSALYLCASSGGLAGDYNEQFFGPGTRLTVL.

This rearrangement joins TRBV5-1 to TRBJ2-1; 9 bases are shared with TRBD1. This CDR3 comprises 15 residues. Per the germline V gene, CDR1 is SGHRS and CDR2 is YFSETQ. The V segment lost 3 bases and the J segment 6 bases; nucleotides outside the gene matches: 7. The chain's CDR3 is CASSWGTGIGNEQFF. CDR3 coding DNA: TGCGCCAGCAGCTGGGGGACAGGGATCGGCAATGAGCAGTTCTTC.

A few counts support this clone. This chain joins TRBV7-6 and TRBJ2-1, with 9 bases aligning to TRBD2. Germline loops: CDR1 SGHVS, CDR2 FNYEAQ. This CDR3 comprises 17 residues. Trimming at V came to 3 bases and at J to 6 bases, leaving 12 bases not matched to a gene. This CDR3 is CASSLGNSGRRPNEQFF. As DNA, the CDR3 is TGTGCCAGCAGCTTGGGAAATAGCGGGAGAAGACCCAATGAGCAGTTCTTC.

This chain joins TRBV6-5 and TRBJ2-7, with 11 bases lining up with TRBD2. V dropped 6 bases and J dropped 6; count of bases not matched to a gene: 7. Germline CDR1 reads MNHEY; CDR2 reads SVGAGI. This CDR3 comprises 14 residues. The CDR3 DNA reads TGTGCCAGCAGAAAGCCGGGACTAGCGGCCGAGCAGTACTTC. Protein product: CASRKPGLAAEQYF.

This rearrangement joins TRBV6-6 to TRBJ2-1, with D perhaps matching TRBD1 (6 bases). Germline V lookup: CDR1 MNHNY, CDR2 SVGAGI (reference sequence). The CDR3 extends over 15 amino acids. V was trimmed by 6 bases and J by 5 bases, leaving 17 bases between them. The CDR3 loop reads CASSRKGELHNEQFF. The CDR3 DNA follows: TGTGCCAGCAGCCGCAAGGGGGAGCTTCACAATGAGCAGTTCTTC.

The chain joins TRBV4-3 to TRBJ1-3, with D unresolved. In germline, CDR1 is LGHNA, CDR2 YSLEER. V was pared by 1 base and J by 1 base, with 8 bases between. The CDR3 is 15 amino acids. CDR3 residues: CASSQGWASGNTIYF. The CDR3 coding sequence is TGCGCCAGCAGCCAAGGTTGGGCGTCTGGAAACACCATATATTTT.

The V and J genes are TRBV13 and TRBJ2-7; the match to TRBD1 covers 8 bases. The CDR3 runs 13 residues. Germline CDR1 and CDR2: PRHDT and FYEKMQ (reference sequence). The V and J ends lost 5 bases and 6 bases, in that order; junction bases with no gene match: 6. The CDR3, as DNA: TGTGCCAGCAGCCGAGAGACAGGGGCCGAGCAGTACTTC. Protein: CASSRETGAEQYF.